What follows is one T cell receptor beta chain and its context. It lacks a known antigen. Base qualities are not recorded, but no much larger clone differs from it by a single base. This sample is drawn from a study of shared clonotypes between healthy human individuals (dated by TCRdb to 2020 to 2021). About the investigation overall: Three men and two women, aged 18 to 49 years, made up the cohort. Per donor, three plates each were used for CD4 naive and CD4 memory, two for CD8 naive, and one for CD8 memory. Libraries were prepared and TCR repertoires were sequenced by different laboratories using diverse techniques, in order to increase sequencing depth and limit assay-specific biases. To estimate repertoire size and how much clonotypes are shared between individuals, the study performed deep sequencing of blood TCR repertoires from a handful of healthy adults. Between about 0.9 and 9 billion PBMCs per donor were obtained by leukapheresis. Findings and caveats that apply to the study as a whole: Even with the large sequencing depth, rarefaction of the sorted-subset datasets indicated that sequencing was incomplete. Compared with non-shared clonotypes, the clonotypes found in all four sorted-subset donors had higher generation probabilities. Because the study included a small number of donors, the genetic and exposure-history diversity represented was limited. Sampling was restricted to blood, and TCR repertoires in tissue are likely to differ from TCR repertoires in blood. Pairwise subsampling led to the expectation that sequencing depth would affect the degree of clonotype sharing among donors. When several donors were compared, the shared fraction of clonotypes was 5% to 6.5% for naive CD4, 3.5% to 4% for naive CD8, 2.3% for memory CD4, and roughly 0.43% for memory CD8. Naive subsets generally had larger estimated clonotype richness than memory subsets did.

Using the deep immunoSEQ assay, TCR CDR3 regions were amplified from genomic DNA by multiplex PCR. Genomic DNA extracted from each cell subset was distributed evenly over all wells of several immunoSEQ 96-well plates, and each plate served as one replicate. Each replicate PCR for sorted subsets received around 210 ng genomic DNA, equal to roughly 33,000 T cell genomes. Purified libraries were measured with a Qubit 3.0 fluorometer, size-checked on a Bioanalyzer 2100, and measured again with the KAPA Library Quantification kit. Every immunoSEQ 96-well plate was sequenced on a separate single-read 150-cycle Illumina NextSeq 550 flow cell. The authors' analysis ran thus. Because only junctional sequences without quality scores were contained in the immunoSEQ output, filtering matching that applied to full-length reads could not be performed. Sequences were annotated with PyIR, a Python wrapper for IgBLAST v1.9, and V/J genes and CDR3 were assigned using IMGT germline references. Reads were removed for weak V/J assignments (E-value above 1e-6), missing CDR3, stop codons, out-of-frame junctions, or ambiguous translated residues. V3J clonotypes were defined as sequences sharing an identical inferred V gene, J gene, and CDR3 amino acid sequence. Percentage overlap between repertoires was computed as shared unique clonotypes divided by the size of the smaller repertoire. RTK rarefaction, the Chao1 estimator, and Recon v2.1 estimates of unobserved clonotypes were used to assess repertoire richness. For all TCRbeta clonotypes obtained by the gDNA method from a few donors, generation probabilities were computed with OLGA. TCRdb stores this immuneACCESS table with in-frame sequences only. Part of the clones is absent; in the studies checked, under half of the shortfall reflects unresolved V genes, and no reason is known for the rest. For V, J and clone size, that table is used; D and trimming come from the DNA. The sample table holds about 1 million clones, of which about 80% were seen once. In total, the top ten clones hold approximately 0.52% of the sample.

Healthy HIV-negative adults with no recently reported acute infections or vaccinations were included as donors. Only Caucasian adults living in Nashville, Tennessee, USA were represented among the donors. CD4+ T cells were enriched by magnetic negative selection; naive cells were then positively selected on CD45RA, and the negative fraction formed the memory subset. Blood was collected by leukapheresis, and PBMCs were isolated by Ficoll-Histopaque density gradient centrifugation and then cryopreserved in liquid nitrogen vapor phase. Analytical flow cytometry was used to check the purity and quantity of each magnetically sorted T cell population. Each sorted fraction had its genomic DNA isolated and then quantified by UV absorbance on a Nanodrop 2000c. Between the V and J ends, shortened by 6 bases and 1 base respectively, the junction contains 12 bases. The CDR3 runs 14 amino acids, cysteine and phenylalanine included. Only CDR3 DNA remains: 42 bases, in frame from the first base. According to the germline V gene, CDR1 reads MNHEY and CDR2 reads SVGAGI.

The sequence was obtained from a man aged 18 to 30 in good health. Some clones in this sample may be carry-over from other donors' samples. The specimen sequenced was memory CD4+ T cells from PBMCs. Sample cell subset or site, as interpreted from the label and publication: CD45RA-negative fraction. The receptor chain draws on TRBV6-5 and TRBJ1-1, with the D segment identity uncertain. The DNA sequence reads TGTGCCAGCAGCATCGGGCCATCGAACACTGAAGCTTTCTTT. Its protein product is CASSIGPSNTEAFF.